A single sample is the source of the 13 T cell receptor beta chains below, sequenced in a study of T-cell reconstitution after alpha-beta-depleted transplantation in children (dated by TCRdb to the mid-2010s). The library relied on PCR. The data were produced on an Illumina HiSeq 2500. TCR library preparation used molecular barcoding, with unique molecular identifiers applied to normalize quantification of the TCRbeta repertoire. TCRdb took the public reads, trimmed them with fastp at Q25, ran MiXCR for clone calling and kept in-frame beta chains. Entries are consolidated by CDR3 protein sequence, retaining the most common genes and DNA. This sample comprises some 500,000 distinct CDR3 sequences, around 19% of them detected only once. In total, the top ten clones hold roughly 3.3% of the sample. Sequencing used PBMCs from the stem cell graft donor, obtained from the stem cell graft. These TCRs come from a human donor who donated a stem cell graft to a child with acute lymphoblastic leukemia.

The rearrangement joins TRBV29-1 to TRBJ2-1; D is ambiguous. CDR3 size: 14 residues. Trimming cost V 3 bases and J 5 bases, with 14 bases left between them. Germline loops: CDR1 SQVTM, CDR2 ANQGSEA. CDR3 residues: CSVEISWKNNEQFF. CDR3 nucleotides: TGCAGCGTTGAGATTTCCTGGAAGAACAATGAGCAGTTCTTC.

This clonotype was seen ten or more times. The CDR3 is CASSLGGGNEQYF. CDR3 sequence (DNA): TGCGCCAGCAGCTTGGGTGGAGGGAACGAGCAGTACTTC. The genes are TRBV5-1 and TRBJ2-7, with D possibly being TRBD2 (6 bases). The CDR3 runs to 13 residues. The V end was cut by 0 bases, the J end by 5 bases, with 9 bases between. Germline V gene data show CDR1 as SGHRS and CDR2 as YFSETQ.

This clonotype showed up many times. In nucleotides, the CDR3 is TGTGCCTCTCACGAGCGCACCGGGGAGCTGTTTTTT. Translated: CASHERTGELFF. The chain recombines TRBV6-6 with TRBJ2-2, with unresolved D. Germline V CDR1 and CDR2: MNHNY, SVGAGI (reference sequence). V was clipped by 11 bases and J by 4 bases, with 11 bases between them. This CDR3 comprises 12 residues.

This chain links TRBV27 with TRBJ1-4, with D uncertain. This CDR3 has 15 residues. Germline values: CDR1 MNHEY, CDR2 SMNVEV (reference sequence). The V and J ends lost 6 bases and 3 bases respectively, with 14 bases between them. CDR3 nucleotide sequence: TGTGCCAGCAGCTATCTGTCGGGGTCTAATGAAAAACTGTTTTTT. It yields the protein CASSYLSGSNEKLFF.

This chain uses TRBV9 with TRBJ2-3, with D possibly called TRBD1 or TRBD2 (7 bases each). Germline V gene lookup returns CDR1 SGDLS and CDR2 YYNGEE. The CDR3 runs 12 residues. Trimming took off 4 bases at V and 13 bases at J, with 16 bases between the two ends. The CDR3 nucleotides are TGTGCCAGCAGCCAAGGGGGCGGGAGTGAGTATTTT. This sequence encodes CASSQGGGSEYF.

The rearrangement joins TRBV21-1 to TRBJ2-3; the table's TRBD2 call for D was not verified on the DNA. TRBV21-1 counts as a pseudogene. The CDR3 extends over 15 amino acids. The CDR3 DNA sequence: TGTGCCAGCAGCTCCCTCGGGGCTAGCACAGATACGCAGTATTTT. Translation gives CASSSLGASTDTQYF.

The chain has TRBV29-1 and TRBJ2-3; tentative D call: TRBD1 (5 bases). In germline, CDR1 is SQVTM, CDR2 ANQGSEA. The CDR3 consists of 14 residues. V lost 3 bases and J 2 bases, leaving 12 bases between the germline ends. The CDR3 DNA is TGCAGCGTTGATGGCAGGGTTAACACAGATACGCAGTATTTT. Translated, it gives CSVDGRVNTDTQYF.

This clonotype occurred a few times. The V and J genes are TRBV7-2 and TRBJ1-4; D perhaps matches TRBD1 (6 bases). The V and J ends lost 1 base and 7 bases respectively, with 13 bases between them. The germline V gene has CDR1 SGHTA and CDR2 FQGNSA. CDR3 size: 15 residues. The CDR3 here is CASSLGTAIGEKLFF. CDR3 coding DNA: TGTGCCAGCAGCTTAGGGACAGCTATCGGTGAAAAACTGTTTTTT.

The V gene is TRBV12-3 or TRBV12-4, the J gene TRBJ2-7; D is possibly TRBD2 (6 bases). CDR3 length: 15 amino acids. V lost 3 bases and J lost 4, with 16 bases in between. CDR3 nucleotide sequence: TGTGCCAGCAGTTTCTTAGCCGGGGGTGTGTACGAGCAGTACTTC. This translates into CASSFLAGGVYEQYF.

The gene calls are TRBV18 and TRBJ2-1; tentatively, D is TRBD1 (6 bases). Germline CDR1 and CDR2: KGHSH and LQKENI. V lost 5 bases and J lost 4, with 9 bases in between. CDR3 size: 13 residues. CDR3 amino acids: CASSGGQYNEQFF. As DNA, the CDR3 is TGTGCCAGCTCAGGCGGACAGTACAATGAGCAGTTCTTC.

This clonotype showed up just a few times. The chain recombines TRBV18 with TRBJ2-3, with no clear D. CDR3 length: 13 amino acids. V lost 6 bases and J 2 bases, leaving 9 bases between the germline ends. Germline V CDR1 and CDR2: KGHSH, LQKENI. The CDR3 reads CASSHGPTDTQYF. CDR3 DNA sequence: TGTGCCAGCTCCCACGGACCCACAGATACGCAGTATTTT.

This clonotype was observed a handful of times. The rearrangement joins TRBV3-1 to TRBJ2-1, with D unclear. This CDR3 has 16 residues. The V end was cut by 0 bases, the J end by 2 bases, with 11 bases between. Germline V CDR1 and CDR2: LGHDT, YNNKEL (reference sequence). The CDR3 DNA reads TGTGCCAGCAGCCAAGATTTGAGGCCGCCCTACAATGAGCAGTTCTTC. It is translated as CASSQDLRPPYNEQFF.

The rearrangement links TRBV12-3 or TRBV12-4 to TRBJ2-2; D uncertain. Trimming cost V 3 bases and J 4 bases, with 18 bases left between them. The CDR3 has 17 residues. For the CDR3, the DNA is TGTGCCAGCAGTTTGATAGTCGAGATTTCCTTCACCGGGGAGCTGTTTTTT. This sequence encodes CASSLIVEISFTGELFF.